A single sample is the source of the 2 T cell receptor beta chains below, sequenced in a study of blood T cell repertoires in COVID-19. The protocol was immunoSEQ multiplex PCR, while the TCRdb copy is restricted to in-frame clones and leaves out a portion. The data contain around 210,000 clones, roughly 85% of them singletons. Sequenced sample: peripheral blood. These receptors were obtained from a man in his forties or fifties with COVID-19, enrolled during active disease.

V and J are TRBV4-1 and TRBJ1-6; the match to TRBD1 covers 9 bases. The CDR3 is 16 amino acids. Germline loops: CDR1 MGHRA, CDR2 YSYEKL. V gave up 5 bases and J gave up 5 bases; unmatched junction bases: 7. The CDR3 spells CASSVHRDRDNSPLHF. The CDR3 coding sequence is TGCGCCAGCAGCGTACACCGGGACAGGGATAATTCACCCCTCCACTTT.

The V gene is TRBV7-8, the J gene TRBJ1-2, with 7 bases fitting TRBD1. V lost 1 base to trimming and J lost 8 bases; unmatched junction nucleotides: 10. The CDR3 spans 15 residues. From germline, CDR1 is SGHVS and CDR2 FQNEAQ. CDR3 amino acids: CASSLEGQGVGGYTF. CDR3 nucleotides: TGTGCCAGCAGCTTAGAGGGGCAGGGGGTGGGAGGCTACACCTTC.